The T cell receptor (beta chain) described here comes from a study of spatial heterogeneity in lung cancer. TCRdb recomputed calls from the 5' RACE reads with MiXCR, one row per CDR3 protein. The sample shows tens of thousands of distinct CDR3 sequences, over 9.5% of them seen only once. The CDR3 is 18 residues long. Germline lookup yields CDR1 LGHDT and CDR2 YNNKEL (reference sequence). Trimming cost V 5 bases and J 0 bases; bases outside gene matches: 10. Specified time point: sample taken at primary tumor resection. The study sequenced unsorted whole RNA from tumor, nontumor lung or frozen PBMC. For this clonotype: What it recognizes is unknown.

Study-wide results and caveats: Among blood samples, ubiquitous expanded tumor TCRs appeared more at resection than at follow-up.

This receptor was identified in a male donor with early-stage non-small cell lung cancer. This rearrangement joins TRBV3-1 to TRBJ2-4; 10 bases agree with TRBD2. The sequencing used PBMCs, collected at surgery. The chain's CDR3 is CASSSSALAGVAKNIQYF. As DNA, the CDR3 is TGTGCCAGCAGCTCCAGTGCCCTAGCGGGAGTAGCCAAAAACATTCAGTACTTC.